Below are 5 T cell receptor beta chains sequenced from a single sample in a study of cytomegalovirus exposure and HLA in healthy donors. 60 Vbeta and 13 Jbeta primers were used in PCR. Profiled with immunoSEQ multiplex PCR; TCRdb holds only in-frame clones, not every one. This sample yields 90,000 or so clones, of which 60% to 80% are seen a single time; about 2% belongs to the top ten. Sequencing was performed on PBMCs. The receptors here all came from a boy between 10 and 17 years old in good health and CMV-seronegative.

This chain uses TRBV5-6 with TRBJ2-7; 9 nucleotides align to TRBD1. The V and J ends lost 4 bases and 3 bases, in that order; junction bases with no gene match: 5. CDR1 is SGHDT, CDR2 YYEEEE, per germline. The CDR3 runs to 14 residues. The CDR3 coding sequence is TGTGCCAGCAGCAAGGGGACAGGGATCTACGAGCAGTACTTC. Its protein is CASSKGTGIYEQYF.

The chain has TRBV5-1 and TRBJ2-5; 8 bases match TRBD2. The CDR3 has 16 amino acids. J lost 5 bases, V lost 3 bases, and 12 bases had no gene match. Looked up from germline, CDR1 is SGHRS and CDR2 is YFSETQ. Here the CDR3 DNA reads TGCGCCAGCAGCTATGACGGACTAGCCGGCTGGGAGACCCAGTACTTC. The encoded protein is CASSYDGLAGWETQYF. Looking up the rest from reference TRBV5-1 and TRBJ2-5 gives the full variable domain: KAGVTQTPRYLIKTRGQQVTLSCSPISGHRSVSWYQQTPGQGLQFLFEYFSETQRNKGNFPGRFSGRQFSNSRSEMNVSTLELGDSALYLCASSYDGLAGWETQYFGPGTRLLVL.

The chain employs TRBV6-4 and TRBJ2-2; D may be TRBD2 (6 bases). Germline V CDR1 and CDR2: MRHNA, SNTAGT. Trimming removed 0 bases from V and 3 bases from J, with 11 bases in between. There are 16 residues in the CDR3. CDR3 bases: TGTGCCAGCAGTGACTCGTCGGGCGGGGACACCGGGGAGCTGTTTTTT. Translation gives CASSDSSGGDTGELFF.

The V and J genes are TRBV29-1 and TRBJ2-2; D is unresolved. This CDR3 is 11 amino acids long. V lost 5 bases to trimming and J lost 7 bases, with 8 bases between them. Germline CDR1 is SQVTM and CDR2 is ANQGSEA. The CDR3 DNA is TGCAGCGTTTCCTATATCGGGGAGCTGTTTTTT. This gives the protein CSVSYIGELFF.

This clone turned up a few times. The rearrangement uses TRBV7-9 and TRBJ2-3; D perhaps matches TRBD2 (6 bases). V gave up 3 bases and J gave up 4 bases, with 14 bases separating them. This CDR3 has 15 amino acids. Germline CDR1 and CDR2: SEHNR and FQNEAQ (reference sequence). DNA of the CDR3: TGTGCCAGCAGCTTTGGTCTAGCGTCCGCAGATACGCAGTATTTT. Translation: CASSFGLASADTQYF.